These T cell receptor beta chains were read from a single sample in a study of tumor and adjacent non-tumor tissue in lung cancer. TCRdb re-called the multiplex PCR reads through MiXCR, storing one row per CDR3 protein. The sample carries over 100,000 distinct CDR3 sequences, 75% recorded once. The sequencing input was lung tumor tissue. These receptors all stem from a woman in her sixties or seventies with non-small cell lung cancer. CDR3s include the opening cysteine and the closing phenylalanine or tryptophan. Each record gives: D gene, clone size, V gene, J gene, CDR3 protein, CDR3 DNA. D genes are given only for firm matches. For some rows the clone size is stated as once, few or many, or as a class when expanded; others skip it.

d_gene: .
abundance: .
v_gene: TRBV7-8
j_gene: TRBJ1-5
CDR3aa: CASNLAAKQPQHF
CDR3nt: TGCGCCAGCAACTTAGCTGCCAAGCAGCCCCAGCATTTT

d_gene: .
abundance: few
v_gene: TRBV28
j_gene: TRBJ2-1
CDR3aa: CASHGGQWGNEQFF
CDR3nt: TGTGCGAGCCATGGAGGCCAGTGGGGCAATGAGCAGTTCTTC

d_gene: TRBD1
abundance: many
v_gene: TRBV13
j_gene: TRBJ2-1
CDR3aa: CASSFRGNEQFF
CDR3nt: TGTGCCAGCAGCTTCAGGGGGAATGAGCAGTTCTTC

d_gene: .
abundance: .
v_gene: TRBV6-2/TRBV6-3
j_gene: TRBJ2-7
CDR3aa: CAGSYPGTPVRYEQYF
CDR3nt: TGTGCCGGCAGTTATCCCGGAACACCGGTGCGGTACGAGCAGTACTTC

d_gene: TRBD2
abundance: many
v_gene: TRBV12-3/TRBV12-4
j_gene: TRBJ2-5
CDR3aa: CASSLIGRGETQYF
CDR3nt: TGTGCCAGCAGTTTAATCGGGAGGGGAGAGACCCAGTACTTC

d_gene: .
abundance: .
v_gene: TRBV14
j_gene: TRBJ2-7
CDR3aa: CASSQRGGTGASLEQYF
CDR3nt: TGTGCCAGCAGCCAAAGGGGTGGTACGGGAGCCTCTCTTGAGCAGTACTTC

d_gene: .
abundance: .
v_gene: TRBV11-2
j_gene: TRBJ1-6
CDR3aa: CASSLYATNSPLHF
CDR3nt: TGTGCCAGCAGCTTATATGCAACTAATTCACCCCTTCACTTT

d_gene: .
abundance: .
v_gene: TRBV12-5
j_gene: TRBJ1-5
CDR3aa: CPSVLADNQPQHF
CDR3nt: TGTCCTAGTGTTTTGGCTGACAATCAGCCCCAGCATTTT

d_gene: TRBD1
abundance: .
v_gene: TRBV11-3
j_gene: TRBJ2-6
CDR3aa: CVSSHKSGTGVFFAGANVLTF
CDR3nt: TGTGTCAGCAGTCACAAATCGGGGACAGGGGTCTTCTTCGCTGGGGCCAACGTCCTGACTTTC

d_gene: TRBD2
abundance: many
v_gene: TRBV12-3/TRBV12-4
j_gene: TRBJ2-3
CDR3aa: CASSRTSGRWADTQYF
CDR3nt: TGTGCCAGCAGCCGGACTAGCGGGAGATGGGCAGATACGCAGTATTTT

d_gene: .
abundance: .
v_gene: TRBV7-2
j_gene: TRBJ2-2
CDR3aa: CASSSIRAGELFF
CDR3nt: TGTGCCAGCAGCTCCATCAGGGCCGGGGAGCTGTTTTTT

d_gene: .
abundance: .
v_gene: TRBV6-6
j_gene: TRBJ1-5
CDR3aa: CASSFGNQPQHF
CDR3nt: TGTGCCAGCAGTTTCGGCAATCAGCCCCAGCATTTT

d_gene: TRBD1
abundance: few
v_gene: TRBV11-2
j_gene: TRBJ1-1
CDR3aa: CASSAFTGGTEAFF
CDR3nt: TGTGCCAGCAGCGCATTCACAGGGGGCACTGAAGCTTTCTTT

d_gene: TRBD1
abundance: many
v_gene: TRBV20-1
j_gene: TRBJ1-5
CDR3aa: CSARQGQGSNQPQHF
CDR3nt: TGCAGTGCTAGACAAGGACAGGGGAGCAATCAGCCCCAGCATTTT

d_gene: .
abundance: many
v_gene: TRBV11-2
j_gene: TRBJ2-7
CDR3aa: CASSLFPDRGFSYEQYF
CDR3nt: TGTGCCAGCAGCTTATTTCCGGATCGGGGGTTCTCCTACGAGCAGTACTTC

d_gene: .
abundance: .
v_gene: TRBV11-1
j_gene: TRBJ1-1
CDR3aa: CASNRGQNTEAFF
CDR3nt: TGTGCCAGCAACCGTGGGCAGAACACTGAAGCTTTCTTT

d_gene: .
abundance: .
v_gene: TRBV11-2
j_gene: TRBJ1-3
CDR3aa: CASNLEPSRNTIYF
CDR3nt: TGCGCCAGCAACTTAGAACCATCTAGAAACACCATATATTTT

d_gene: .
abundance: few
v_gene: TRBV4-2
j_gene: TRBJ1-2
CDR3aa: CASNQVSRGYGYTF
CDR3nt: TGTGCCAGCAACCAAGTCTCCAGGGGCTATGGCTACACTTTC

d_gene: .
abundance: many
v_gene: TRBV6-1
j_gene: TRBJ2-3
CDR3aa: CASSDTDTQYF
CDR3nt: TGTGCCAGCAGTGACACAGATACGCAGTATTTT

d_gene: .
abundance: .
v_gene: TRBV20-1
j_gene: TRBJ2-7
CDR3aa: CNAILSAGLGEQYF
CDR3nt: TGCAATGCTATACTATCGGCGGGCCTGGGTGAGCAGTACTTC

d_gene: .
abundance: .
v_gene: TRBV5-4
j_gene: TRBJ1-1
CDR3aa: CASSLDTGNMNTEVFF
CDR3nt: TGTGCCAGCAGCTTGGATACAGGGAACATGAACACTGAAGTTTTCTTT

d_gene: .
abundance: .
v_gene: TRBV12-3/TRBV12-4
j_gene: TRBJ1-1
CDR3aa: CASSLAGGYPEAFF
CDR3nt: TGTGCCAGCAGCCTGGCGGGAGGATACCCTGAAGCTTTCTTT

d_gene: .
abundance: .
v_gene: TRBV20-1
j_gene: TRBJ2-1
CDR3aa: CSANDLGAEQFF
CDR3nt: TGCAGTGCTAATGATTTGGGGGCTGAGCAGTTCTTC

d_gene: .
abundance: .
v_gene: TRBV28
j_gene: TRBJ2-5
CDR3aa: CASSPRRDSSTTQYF
CDR3nt: TGTGCGAGCAGCCCACGGCGGGACAGCTCAACAACCCAGTACTTC

d_gene: .
abundance: many
v_gene: TRBV4-3
j_gene: TRBJ2-1
CDR3aa: CASSHRKYGGRTNNEQFF
CDR3nt: TGCGCCAGCAGCCATAGAAAGTACGGGGGGCGAACCAACAATGAGCAGTTCTTC

d_gene: TRBD2
abundance: few
v_gene: TRBV6-2/TRBV6-3
j_gene: TRBJ2-3
CDR3aa: CASSKTSGGPMQYF
CDR3nt: TGTGCCAGCAGCAAGACTAGCGGGGGACCTATGCAGTATTTT

d_gene: .
abundance: .
v_gene: TRBV11-3
j_gene: TRBJ2-2
CDR3aa: CASSSTGPQGKLFF
CDR3nt: TGTGCCAGCAGCTCTACAGGGCCTCAGGGGAAGCTGTTTTTT

d_gene: TRBD2
abundance: .
v_gene: TRBV11-1
j_gene: TRBJ2-2
CDR3aa: CASSPRIAGETTVELFF
CDR3nt: TGTGCCAGCAGCCCGCGAATAGCGGGAGAAACCACCGTGGAGCTGTTTTTT

d_gene: TRBD1
abundance: .
v_gene: TRBV11-1
j_gene: TRBJ1-2
CDR3aa: CVSSIGQEAGYGYTF
CDR3nt: TGTGTCAGCAGCATCGGACAGGAGGCAGGATATGGCTACACCTTC

d_gene: TRBD2
abundance: .
v_gene: TRBV5-1
j_gene: TRBJ2-3
CDR3aa: CAGNWPVLAGSTDTQYF
CDR3nt: TGCGCCGGCAACTGGCCCGTTCTAGCGGGGTCCACAGATACGCAGTATTTT

d_gene: .
abundance: .
v_gene: TRBV11-2
j_gene: TRBJ2-1
CDR3aa: CASSLEGAYSEQFF
CDR3nt: TGTGCCAGTAGCTTAGAAGGCGCATACAGTGAGCAGTTCTTC

d_gene: .
abundance: .
v_gene: TRBV6-4
j_gene: TRBJ2-3
CDR3aa: CASSGSICGDTDTQYF
CDR3nt: TGTGCAAGCAGTGGCTCGATTTGCGGGGACACAGATACCCAGTATTTT

d_gene: TRBD2
abundance: .
v_gene: TRBV20-1
j_gene: TRBJ2-1
CDR3aa: CSARADWTSGRNSYNEQLF
CDR3nt: TGCAGTGCTAGAGCGGATTGGACTAGCGGGAGGAATTCCTACAATGAGCAGCTCTTC

d_gene: TRBD2
abundance: .
v_gene: TRBV11-3
j_gene: TRBJ2-1
CDR3aa: CASSLESTSGGHNEQLF
CDR3nt: TGTGCCAGCAGCTTAGAGTCGACTAGCGGGGGCCACAATGAGCAACTCTTC

d_gene: TRBD2
abundance: once
v_gene: TRBV6-6
j_gene: TRBJ2-5
CDR3aa: CASSRGVGLAGHTKYF
CDR3nt: TGTGCCAGCAGTAGGGGGGTTGGACTAGCGGGTCACACCAAGTACTTC

d_gene: .
abundance: .
v_gene: TRBV11-2
j_gene: TRBJ1-1
CDR3aa: CVSGLDPSGVTETFF
CDR3nt: TGTGTCAGCGGCTTAGATCCCTCAGGGGTAACTGAAACTTTCTTT

d_gene: .
abundance: .
v_gene: TRBV6-1
j_gene: TRBJ2-1
CDR3aa: CASSVEAGFSYNEQFF
CDR3nt: TGTGCCAGTAGCGTAGAAGCGGGCTTCTCCTACAATGAGCAGTTCTTC

d_gene: .
abundance: .
v_gene: TRBV6-5
j_gene: TRBJ1-5
CDR3aa: CASSLDGGNRPQHF
CDR3nt: TGTGCCAGCAGCCTAGACGGGGGGAATCGGCCCCAGCATTTT

d_gene: .
abundance: .
v_gene: TRBV11-2
j_gene: TRBJ1-2
CDR3aa: CTSSLVRDGPHGYTF
CDR3nt: TGTACCAGCAGCTTAGTACGGGACGGCCCACATGGCTACACCTTC

d_gene: .
abundance: .
v_gene: TRBV2
j_gene: TRBJ2-3
CDR3aa: CASQVMGGTIHSDRQYF
CDR3nt: TGTGCCAGCCAAGTGATGGGGGGAACTATTCACTCAGATAGGCAGTATTTT

d_gene: .
abundance: .
v_gene: TRBV5-1
j_gene: TRBJ1-4
CDR3aa: CASSVRLREKLFF
CDR3nt: TGCGCCAGCAGCGTACGACTTCGCGAAAAACTGTTTTTT

d_gene: .
abundance: many
v_gene: TRBV5-8
j_gene: TRBJ2-7
CDR3aa: CASHLSGPLGQYF
CDR3nt: TGTGCCAGCCACCTCTCCGGGCCCCTAGGGCAGTACTTC

d_gene: .
abundance: .
v_gene: TRBV4-3
j_gene: TRBJ1-1
CDR3aa: CACSQDGGGDYTEAFF
CDR3nt: TGCGCCTGCAGCCAAGATGGGGGAGGGGATTACACTGAAGCTTTCTTT

d_gene: .
abundance: .
v_gene: TRBV11-3
j_gene: TRBJ1-4
CDR3aa: CASNFDSRGATNEKLFF
CDR3nt: TGTGCCAGCAACTTTGATAGCCGAGGTGCAACTAATGAAAAACTGTTTTTT

d_gene: .
abundance: .
v_gene: TRBV11-2
j_gene: TRBJ2-5
CDR3aa: CASSLAGRAGVQAQYF
CDR3nt: TGTGCCAGCAGCTTAGCCGGGCGGGCAGGGGTACAGGCCCAGTACTTC

d_gene: .
abundance: many
v_gene: TRBV5-5
j_gene: TRBJ2-7
CDR3aa: CASSLTGSYEQYF
CDR3nt: TGTGCCAGCAGCTTGACGGGGAGCTACGAGCAGTACTTC

d_gene: .
abundance: many
v_gene: TRBV20-1
j_gene: TRBJ2-7
CDR3aa: CSASSQKVPYEQYF
CDR3nt: TGCAGTGCTAGCTCGCAGAAAGTTCCTTACGAGCAGTACTTC

d_gene: .
abundance: .
v_gene: TRBV29-1
j_gene: TRBJ1-2
CDR3aa: CSVEETELNYGYAF
CDR3nt: TGCAGCGTTGAAGAGACAGAGTTAAACTATGGCTACGCCTTC

d_gene: .
abundance: few
v_gene: TRBV7-9
j_gene: TRBJ2-1
CDR3aa: CASSLVTEGEQFF
CDR3nt: TGTGCCAGCAGCTTAGTTACAGAGGGAGAGCAGTTCTTC

d_gene: .
abundance: .
v_gene: TRBV11-2
j_gene: TRBJ1-2
CDR3aa: CPSSVYGTQASYSF
CDR3nt: TGTCCCAGCAGCGTATATGGGACCCAGGCTAGCTACAGCTTC

d_gene: .
abundance: .
v_gene: TRBV11-2
j_gene: TRBJ2-1
CDR3aa: CASSPLLEGGHYNEQFF
CDR3nt: TGTGCCAGCAGCCCCCTCTTAGAGGGGGGACATTACAATGAGCAGTTCTTC

d_gene: .
abundance: .
v_gene: TRBV11-3
j_gene: TRBJ1-2
CDR3aa: CASTWGATEGYSF
CDR3nt: TGTGCCAGCACTTGGGGCGCAACAGAAGGCTACAGCTTC